These 11 T cell receptor beta chains share one sample of origin, sequenced in a study of T cells in tuberculosis. Time point meaning: new active TB diagnosis, blood taken before or within 7 days of starting treatment. Sequenced by immunoSEQ multiplex PCR; TCRdb stores in-frame clones only, minus some. The repertoire has under 50,000 clones, approximately 93% of them found once; the top ten carry about 4.1%. The material sequenced was PBMCs, taken at tuberculosis diagnosis. The source of these receptors is an adult with tuberculosis.

This chain links TRBV6-1 with TRBJ1-2; D gene unclear. Germline V lookup: CDR1 MNHNS, CDR2 SASEGT. The CDR3 covers 12 residues. V was pared by 6 bases and J by 0 bases, with 5 bases between. In DNA form, the CDR3 reads TGTGCCAGCAGGGGAGCTAACTATGGCTACACCTTC. Translated: CASRGANYGYTF.

The chain carries TRBV18 and TRBJ2-5; TRBD1 matches 11 bases. Trimming removed 3 bases from V and 5 bases from J; junction bases left unmatched: 5. In germline, CDR1 is KGHSH, CDR2 LQKENI. This CDR3 has 15 residues. CDR3: CASSPRDRGGETQYF. The CDR3 nucleotides read TGTGCCAGCTCACCCCGGGACAGGGGGGGCGAGACCCAGTACTTC. The full variable domain, completed using reference TRBV18 and TRBJ2-5, is NAGVMQNPRHLVRRRGQEARLRCSPMKGHSHVYWYRQLPEEGLKFMVYLQKENIIDESGMPKERFSAEFPKEGPSILRIQQVVRGDSAAYFCASSPRDRGGETQYFGPGTRLLVL.

The chain's CDR3 is CASSQESSGGPDTQYF. The CDR3 DNA reads TGTGCCAGCAGCCAAGAGTCGAGCGGGGGGCCAGATACGCAGTATTTT. V usage is TRBV4-2 and J usage is TRBJ2-3; TRBD2 matches 9 bases. Germline-derived CDR1 and CDR2 are LGHNA and YNFKEQ. CDR3 length equals 16 residues. V gave up 0 bases and J gave up 4 bases; unmatched junction bases: 5.

The gene calls are TRBV28 and TRBJ2-3; possible D gene TRBD2, 6 bases. Germline V lookup: CDR1 MDHEN, CDR2 SYDVKM. The CDR3 runs to 16 residues. Trimming stripped 8 bases from V and 5 bases from J, with 23 bases between. The CDR3 DNA follows: TGTGCCAGCGGGTCCCAGGCAGCGGGTAGAAAAGATACGCAGTATTTT. This encodes CASGSQAAGRKDTQYF.

The rearrangement uses TRBV4-1 and TRBJ1-1, with a possible D match to TRBD1 (6 bases). V lost 0 bases to trimming and J lost 6 bases, with 17 bases between them. Per the germline V gene, CDR1 is MGHRA and CDR2 is YSYEKL. The CDR3 is 16 residues long. The CDR3 DNA follows: TGCGCCAGCAGCCAAGAGGGGATGCGAGGGGGGGCTGAAGCTTTCTTT. As protein: CASSQEGMRGGAEAFF.

This rearrangement joins TRBV5-1 to TRBJ1-4; D remains ambiguous. This CDR3 region has 15 residues. Germline V gene lookup returns CDR1 SGHRS and CDR2 YFSETQ. Trimming cost V 4 bases and J 0 bases, with 10 bases left between them. CDR3 DNA sequence: TGCGCCAGCAGCCCGGGGTCTGCAACTAATGAAAAACTGTTTTTT. It is translated as CASSPGSATNEKLFF.

The chain employs TRBV12-5 and TRBJ2-7; 7 bases are a match to TRBD1. The CDR3 sequence is 17 residues long. V shed 3 bases, J shed 3 bases, and the junction held 14 bases outside the gene matches. Germline V gene data show CDR1 as LGHNT and CDR2 as FRNRAP. This CDR3 is CASGFSRGSFIDYEQYF. As DNA, the CDR3 is TGTGCTAGTGGTTTTAGCAGGGGGTCATTCATCGACTACGAGCAGTACTTC.

Only one count was recorded for this clone. The chain is built from TRBV28 and TRBJ1-2; the match to TRBD1 covers 9 bases. From germline, CDR1 is MDHEN and CDR2 SYDVKM. The CDR3 contains 18 residues. With 4 bases clipped from V and 3 bases from J, the junction kept 15 bases outside the gene matches. CDR3 loop: CASSSIWGQGRSHYGYTF. Written as DNA, the CDR3 is TGTGCCAGCAGTTCGATCTGGGGACAGGGCCGCTCGCACTATGGCTACACCTTC.

J is TRBJ1-1 and V is TRBV7-3; 8 bases are a match to TRBD1. CDR3 length: 14 amino acids. Germline loops: CDR1 SGHTA, CDR2 FQGTGA. With 1 base clipped from V and 4 bases from J, the junction kept 2 bases outside the gene matches. The CDR3 loop reads CASSLKGQGTEAFF. CDR3 nucleotide sequence: TGTGCCAGCAGCTTAAAAGGACAGGGCACTGAAGCTTTCTTT.

The chain links TRBV21-1 to TRBJ1-2; TRBD1, the table's D call, was not compared with the DNA. TRBV21-1 is classified as a pseudogene. The CDR3 extends over 21 amino acids. The CDR3 coding sequence is TGTGCCAGCAGCACTCGGGGGGGTGCTCCGGGACAGGGGCAAACCCGCTATGGCTACACCTTC. It codes for CASSTRGGAPGQGQTRYGYTF.

This clone occurred once. J is TRBJ1-6 and V is TRBV5-1; D may be TRBD1 (5 bases). Germline values: CDR1 SGHRS, CDR2 YFSETQ. Trimming pared 3 bases from V and 11 bases from J, leaving 9 bases between. The CDR3 covers 12 residues. The CDR3 spells CASSWDSAPLHF. In DNA, the CDR3 is TGCGCCAGCAGCTGGGACTCTGCACCCCTCCACTTT. The full variable domain, rest sourced from reference TRBV5-1 and TRBJ1-6, is KAGVTQTPRYLIKTRGQQVTLSCSPISGHRSVSWYQQTPGQGLQFLFEYFSETQRNKGNFPGRFSGRQFSNSRSEMNVSTLELGDSALYLCASSWDSAPLHFGNGTRLTVT.